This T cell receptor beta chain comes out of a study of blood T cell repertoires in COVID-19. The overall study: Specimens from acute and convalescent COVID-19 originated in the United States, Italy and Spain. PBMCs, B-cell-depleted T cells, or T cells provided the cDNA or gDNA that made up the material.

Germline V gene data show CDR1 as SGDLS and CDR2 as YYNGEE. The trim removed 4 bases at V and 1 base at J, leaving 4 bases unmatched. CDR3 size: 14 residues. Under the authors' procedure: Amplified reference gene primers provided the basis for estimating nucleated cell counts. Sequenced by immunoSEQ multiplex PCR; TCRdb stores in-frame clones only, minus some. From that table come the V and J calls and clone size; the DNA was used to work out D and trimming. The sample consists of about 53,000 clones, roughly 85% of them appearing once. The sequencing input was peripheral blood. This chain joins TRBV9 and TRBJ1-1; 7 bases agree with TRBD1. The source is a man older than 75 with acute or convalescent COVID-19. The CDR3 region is CASSSRTGNTEAFF. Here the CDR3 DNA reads TGTGCCAGCAGCTCCAGGACAGGGAACACTGAAGCTTTCTTT.